The 5 T cell receptor beta chains listed next were all sequenced from one sample in a study of shared clonotypes between healthy human individuals (dated by TCRdb to the early 2020s). To prepare the library, the immunoSEQ multiplex PCR assay was applied. This is the immuneACCESS table as TCRdb keeps it, with only in-frame sequences that have V and J called. A part of the clones is gone; compared with another copy, unresolved V genes explain less than half, and the rest is unexplained. Recorded for this sample are some 2,100,000 clones; about 93% of them occurred a single time. About 1.8% of the sample goes to the ten largest clones. CD8 naive samples consisted of CD45RO-negative cells that were positively selected for CCR7, yielding a CD45RA+CCR7+ population without TemRA cells. The sequencing sample was made of naive CD8+ T cells from PBMCs. Interpreted using the paper, the cell subset or site label stands for: CD45RA+CCR7+. The receptors were gathered from a man between 18 and 29 years old in good health. Some clones in this sample may be carry-over from other donors' samples.

The V and J genes are TRBV7-9 and TRBJ2-7, with D unresolved. CDR3 length: 15 residues. CDR1 SEHNR and CDR2 FQNEAQ come from the germline V gene (reference sequence). V was shortened by 3 bases and J by 0 bases, with 12 bases between the two germline ends. CDR3 nucleotide sequence: TGTGCCAGCAGCTTTGGCTCTGAGAGCTCCTACGAGCAGTACTTC. This translates into CASSFGSESSYEQYF.

The rearrangement joins TRBV2 to TRBJ2-3; D unclear. There are 16 residues in the CDR3. Germline assignment: CDR1 SNHLY and CDR2 FYNNEI. Trimming removed 5 bases from V and 0 bases from J, with 15 bases in between. The CDR3 reads CASSPSRRGSTDTQYF. The CDR3 DNA reads as TGTGCCAGCAGTCCCTCGCGGCGCGGTAGCACAGATACGCAGTATTTT.

This sequence joins TRBV25-1 and TRBJ2-5, with 7 nucleotides matching TRBD1. The V segment lost 2 bases and the J segment 1 base; nucleotides outside the gene matches: 1. The CDR3 length is 14 residues. The germline V gene encodes CDR1 MGHDK and CDR2 SYGVNS. In DNA, the CDR3 is TGTGCCAGCAGTGAAGGACAGGCCCAAGAGACCCAGTACTTC. Its translation is CASSEGQAQETQYF.

V usage is TRBV11-3 and J usage is TRBJ1-1; D may be TRBD1 (6 bases). Germline V CDR1 and CDR2: SGHNT, YENEEA. V was cut by 5 bases and J by 0 bases, with 10 bases left in between. The CDR3 is made up of 14 amino acids. CDR3 nucleotide sequence: TGTGCCAGCAGCCCCGGGACACTGAACACTGAAGCTTTCTTT. This encodes CASSPGTLNTEAFF.

This chain uses TRBV10-3 with TRBJ2-3, with TRBD1 identical over 7 bases. In germline, CDR1 is ENHRY, CDR2 SYGVKD. The CDR3 runs to 15 residues. The V and J ends lost 2 bases and 4 bases, in that order; junction bases with no gene match: 6. CDR3 loop: CAISEIRDSPDTQYF. The CDR3, as DNA: TGTGCCATCAGTGAGATCCGGGACAGTCCAGATACGCAGTATTTT.